What follows is one T cell receptor beta chain and its context. Its antigen is still unknown. Base qualities are not provided; no much larger clone lies one nucleotide away. This sample is drawn from a study of cytomegalovirus exposure and HLA in healthy donors (dated by TCRdb to 2017 to 2019). Regarding the study in general: In an earlier analysis of some 610 of the donors, 250 to 350 Gb of sequence data and 120 million or so unique TCR beta sequences from about 179 million T cells were reported. Alongside the repertoire data, information on donor age, sex, ethnicity and CMV serostatus was compiled. The later analysis used no new phenotypic data to find candidate immune exposures, relying instead on TCR beta sequences and their occurrence across donors. Among 300 to 500 genotyped donors of the cohort, an average of around 240,000 unique TCR beta nucleotide sequences was sequenced per donor, of which 15% to 20% were non-productive. Roughly 5 DR-DQ haplotypes were handled as single units for association and clustering, since linkage in the cohort was strong. A later analysis re-examined previously published TCR beta repertoires from roughly 650 donors and added high-resolution HLA genotyping to investigate patterns of TCR occurrence. The study profiled the T cell repertoires of hundreds of subjects by immunosequencing and related them to cytomegalovirus serostatus. To decide whether each TCR beta V gene segment behaved as functional or pseudogenic, an earlier analysis of some 600 of the donors relied on high-throughput TCR beta sequencing. In addition to the first cohort of approximately 670 subjects, a separate validation cohort of 120 different subjects was used. HLA typing covered class I and class II loci at four-digit resolution. All discovery cohort repertoires had been generated using a single sequencing platform. The number of donors typed differed by locus, with about 629-630 for A, B, C, DRB1 and DQB1, 522 for DQA1, 600 to 610 for DPA1, and approximately 470 for DPB1. Of the approximately 400 genotyped donors, approximately 83% fell in the genetic ancestry cluster associated with self-reported Caucasian donors. To predict cytomegalovirus infection status, the study combined high-throughput TCR immunosequencing, statistical association of individual TCRs with disease status, and machine learning. Genome-wide SNP genotypes for about 60% of the roughly 670 donors were used in a later genetic analysis, which treated that subset as a discovery cohort. The study was designed to test whether signatures of past pathogen exposure could be identified by cataloging public T cell receptors. An early release that covered approximately 600 HLA-typed donors contained about 290 gigabases of sequencing data and 85 million to 100 million unique TCR sequences.

The cohort was made up of 650 to 700 healthy bone marrow donors. At the time of sampling, every cohort member was nominally healthy, though immune exposures that went unrecorded were likely present. The donor tested CMV seronegative, placing the donor among the roughly 350 seronegative members of the cohort. A peripheral blood sample was provided by each donor, and peripheral blood mononuclear cells were used for TCR beta sequencing. The Qiagen DNeasy Blood Extraction Kit was used to extract genomic DNA from the blood cell samples. The CDR3 goes from the cysteine to the phenylalanine over 15 residues. This entry keeps only the CDR3 DNA: 45 bases, framed from base 1. After removal of 8 bases from V and 7 bases from J, the junction retains 10 bases not matched to a gene. The germline V gene sets CDR1 to SGHAT and CDR2 to FQNNGV. The library was built by means of the immunoSEQ multiplex PCR assay. For the multiplex PCR, a mixture combining 60 forward primers for TCR Vbeta segments and 13 reverse primers for TCR Jbeta segments was used. A multiplex PCR assay on genomic DNA amplified the CDR3 region of rearranged TCR beta genes. The Illumina HiSeq System was used to sequence the amplified TCR beta libraries as 87-base-pair reads. As for the authors' bioinformatics: In a later analysis, some 80 million unique TCR beta chains were counted across the 650 to 750 repertoires, and roughly 10 million of these chains were shared by at least two donors. Raw reads were error-corrected and collapsed into unique sequences with a nearest-neighbor algorithm that merged closely related sequences to remove PCR and sequencing errors. To assign V, D and J gene segments, CDR3 sequences were aligned to IMGT reference sequences. For a sequence to be retained, at least a six-nucleotide match to both a V gene segment and a J gene segment was required. A rearrangement was called productive if the CDR3 had no stop codons and remained in frame with V and J, and every other rearrangement was called non-productive. Following IMGT convention, CDR3 was defined as the stretch from the second conserved V-encoded cysteine to the conserved J-encoded phenylalanine. The earlier analysis of some 600 of the donors excluded sequences that lacked an unambiguous match to a single V gene segment. An earlier analysis of some 500 of the donors classified V segments as functional when productive rearrangements were above 56.7% and as segregating when the standard deviation between donors was above 5%. A statistical classification framework was built for diagnosing cytomegalovirus status from the catalog of TCR beta chain sequences. In a later analysis, TCR nucleotide sequences were compared against IMGT/GENE-DB human TR gene sequences so that V and J genes could be assigned. In a later analysis, CDR3 sequences and most-parsimonious VDJ recombination scenarios were assigned using the TCRdist pipeline. In a later analysis, each TCR beta chain was defined by its CDR3 amino acid sequence together with its V-gene family, and reads lacking a unique V-gene family were excluded. A later analysis removed 592 highly shared, low-generation-probability nucleotide sequences to deal with suspected cross-contamination and a sequencing artifact. For each public chain, a later analysis derived a clonal expansion index from normalized ranks of inferred template counts within each repertoire. A later analysis computed generation probabilities with a VDJ recombination model fitted to out-of-frame rearrangements, and checked the results against IGoR. In a later analysis, TCR-TCR, TCR-HLA and TCR-CMV co-occurrence was scored with hypergeometric tests, and a repertoire-size bias correction was applied to TCR pairs. To estimate false discovery rates, a later analysis permuted the HLA or CMV assignments 20 times. In a later analysis, co-occurring TCRs were grouped using DBSCAN, and TCRdist sequence similarity was added for clustering within HLA-allele-positive subsets. For co-occurrence clustering, repertoires with fewer than 30,000 or more than 120,000 public chains were excluded, along with about five repertoires with anomalous nucleotide sharing. TCRdb re-hosts the immuneACCESS table, in-frame sequences only. Its copies lack some clones; in the studies checked, an unresolved V gene accounts for under half of them, and the cause for the rest is not known. V, J and clone size reflect that table, while D and trimming were determined from the DNA. For this sample there are 95,000 to 150,000 clones; about three quarters appear just once. The leading ten clones occupy over 5.5% of the sample.

Overall study outcomes, separate from this receptor: In a later analysis, HLA-associated TCR beta chains showed more clonal expansion and lower generation probabilities than non-associated chains that were equally common. When HLA alleles, especially DR and DQ, strongly co-occurred, TCR associations were difficult to assign to individual alleles. Most CMV-associated TCR beta chains appeared to be HLA-restricted in a later analysis, and the HLA associations seemed to be driven largely by CMV exposure. The authors suggested that the approach could potentially be generalized to other disease states and immunological phenotypes. A total of fewer than 200 TCR beta chains were listed by the study as associated with cytomegalovirus. In a later analysis, 16,951 TCR beta sequences were associated with specific HLA alleles at a false discovery rate of 0.05. An association between a missense DCLRE1C variant and V-gene and J-gene trimming of TCR beta chains was found in a later genetic analysis and replicated in an independent cohort. A further reported finding was that TCR beta sequences accurately predicted the HLA-A and HLA-B alleles for most subjects in the first cohort. Because counts were too low, roughly 16 rarely observed V segments, including chromosome 9 orphons, were left out of the earlier analysis of 500 to 750 of the donors. Compared with the roughly 670-donor mean, donors in an Asian-associated ancestry cluster had fewer N-insertions in productive TCRs, according to a later genetic analysis. A few of the identified cytomegalovirus-associated TCR beta chains were confirmed in vitro to be specific for cytomegalovirus antigens. Linkage disequilibrium might explain the correlated functional status among segregating V segments, but an unknown experimental factor could not be excluded. In both the original and validation cohorts, the classifier was reported to diagnose cytomegalovirus status with high specificity and sensitivity. According to a later analysis, parvovirus B19, influenza, CMV and Epstein-Barr virus appeared linked to several top co-occurrence clusters. An earlier analysis of 587 of the donors showed that most TCR beta V segments appeared in productive rearrangements either about 87% or about 30% of the time, which broadly matched IMGT annotations. According to a later analysis, TCR association rates differed among HLA loci, with DRB1 alleles showing the most associated TCRs and HLA-C alleles showing the fewest. Across donors, most TCR sequences were observed very rarely, whereas some public TCRs were present in many individuals. A cluster of highly shared sequence variants was judged likely to represent a technical artifact of the sequencing pipeline. In this cohort, only TCR beta chains were sequenced, and detectable features were limited by the absence of alpha or paired-chain data. The only immune exposure information available for the cohort was CMV serostatus. Because HLA typing was missing for some donors at each locus, association tests included only the typed subset. The 87-base-pair reads could not distinguish some IMGT-functional V segments, including TRBV6-2 and TRBV6-3, so those segments were excluded. The presence/absence analyses assumed that sequencing depth was roughly uniform across donors, and that assumption may not be true.

The sequence was collected from a woman aged 40 to 50 in good health and CMV-seronegative. Recombination connected TRBV11-2 to TRBJ2-2; 10 junctional bases match TRBD1. Sequenced input: PBMCs. For the CDR3, the sequence is CASRRPGQGSGELFF. The base sequence is TGTGCCAGCCGCAGACCGGGACAGGGGAGCGGGGAGCTGTTTTTT.